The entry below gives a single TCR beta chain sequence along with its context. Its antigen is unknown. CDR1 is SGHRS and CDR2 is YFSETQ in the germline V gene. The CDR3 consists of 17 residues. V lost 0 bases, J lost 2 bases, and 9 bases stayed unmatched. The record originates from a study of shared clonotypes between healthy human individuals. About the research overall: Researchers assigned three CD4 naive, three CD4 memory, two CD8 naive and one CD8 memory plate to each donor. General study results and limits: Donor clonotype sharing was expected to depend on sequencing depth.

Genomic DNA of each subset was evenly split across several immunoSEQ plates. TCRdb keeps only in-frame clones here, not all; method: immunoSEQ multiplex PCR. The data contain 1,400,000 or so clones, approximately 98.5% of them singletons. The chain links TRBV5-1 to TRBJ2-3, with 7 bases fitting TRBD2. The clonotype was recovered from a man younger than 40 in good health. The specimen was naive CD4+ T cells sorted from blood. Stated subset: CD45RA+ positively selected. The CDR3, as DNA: TGCGCCAGCAGCTTGGATCCTAGCGGCCTGTTCACAGATACGCAGTATTTT. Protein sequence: CASSLDPSGLFTDTQYF.